Each of the 25 T cell receptor beta chains below was sequenced from the same sample in a study of cytomegalovirus exposure and HLA in healthy donors. The PCR was carried out with 60 Vbeta primers and 13 Jbeta primers. Clones were read by immunoSEQ multiplex PCR, and TCRdb kept only the in-frame ones, dropping some. The sample holds around 180,000 clones, approximately 86% seen once. The sequenced sample consisted of PBMCs. The source of these receptors is a woman between 18 and 30 years old in good health and CMV-seronegative.

For this clone: The same CDR3 is also encoded by other DNA sequences in this sample. This rearrangement joins TRBV18 to TRBJ1-5; TRBD1 aligns across 8 bases. The CDR3 sequence is 14 residues long. Trimming took 4 bases from V and 6 from J; bases not matched to a gene: 5. The germline gives CDR1 KGHSH, CDR2 LQKENI. The CDR3 DNA follows: TGTGCCAGCTCACAAGGACAGGGCGGTCAGCCCCAGCATTTT. Its translation: CASSQGQGGQPQHF.

The genes are TRBV4-3 and TRBJ1-2, with TRBD1 matching over 9 bases. The junction had 7 bases not matched to a gene; V was cut back by 3 bases and J by 5 bases. The germline gives CDR1 LGHNA, CDR2 YSLEER. CDR3 length: 15 amino acids. CDR3 in amino acids: CASSHMDRGDYGYTF. The CDR3 DNA reads as TGCGCCAGCAGCCATATGGACAGGGGAGATTATGGCTACACCTTC.

This rearrangement joins TRBV5-5 to TRBJ2-7, with 10 positions matching TRBD2. The CDR3 is made up of 15 amino acids. Germline V gene data show CDR1 as SGHKS and CDR2 as YYEKEE (reference sequence). Trimming removed 3 bases from V and 0 bases from J; junction bases left unmatched: 3. In DNA, the CDR3 is TGTGCCAGCAGCTCGTCTAGCGGGAGCTCCTACGAGCAGTACTTC. Its protein is CASSSSSGSSYEQYF.

The gene calls are TRBV30 and TRBJ2-7, with D maybe TRBD2 (7 bases). The CDR3 totals 12 residues. Trimming cost V 7 bases and J 7 bases, with 17 bases left between them. Germline CDR1 GTSNPN, CDR2 SVGIG (reference sequence). The CDR3 sequence: CASDPGGSEQYF. The CDR3 coding sequence is TGTGCCTCCGATCCGGGGGGCAGTGAGCAGTACTTC.

The chain is built from TRBV10-1 and TRBJ2-3, with D uncertain. V lost 4 bases and J lost 4, with 6 bases in between. The CDR3 runs to 12 residues. Germline values: CDR1 WNHNN, CDR2 SYGVQD (reference sequence). The CDR3 bases are TGCGCCAGCAGTGGATACTCAGATACGCAGTATTTT. Translated: CASSGYSDTQYF.

The CDR3 DNA follows: TGTGCCAGCAGCTTAGGATCTTGGCTCGATACGCAGTATTTT. Residues: CASSLGSWLDTQYF. The genes are TRBV11-3 and TRBJ2-3; D is undetermined. Germline CDR1 is SGHNT and CDR2 is YENEEA. V was clipped by 1 base and J by 6 bases, with 11 bases between them. CDR3 size: 14 residues.

The chain uses TRBV30 and TRBJ2-3, with TRBD2 matching over 11 bases. The CDR3 is made up of 15 amino acids. Losses at the gene ends were 5 bases for V and 7 bases for J; bases not matched to a gene: 11. Germline-derived CDR1 and CDR2 are GTSNPN and SVGIG (reference sequence). CDR3 coding DNA: TGTGCCTGGTTCCCCCGTAGCGGGGGGGCTCATACGCAGTATTTT. It encodes CAWFPRSGGAHTQYF.

This clone was observed a handful of times. J is TRBJ1-2 and V is TRBV29-1; TRBD1 agrees at 11 bases. The germline V gene has CDR1 SQVTM and CDR2 ANQGSEA. V was clipped by 7 bases and J by 4 bases; unmatched bases: 8. This CDR3 contains 14 residues. The CDR3 protein is CSAIGQGAVYGYTF. The CDR3 DNA sequence: TGCAGCGCGATCGGACAGGGGGCTGTCTATGGCTACACCTTC.

This clone came up a few times. The chain employs TRBV4-1 and TRBJ2-7; a weak D match, TRBD2 (5 bases). This CDR3 region has 15 residues. V was pared by 0 bases and J by 0 bases, with 9 bases between. Germline assignment: CDR1 MGHRA and CDR2 YSYEKL. The CDR3 nucleotides read TGCGCCAGCAGCCAAGAGGAAGGGAGCTCCTACGAGCAGTACTTC. As protein: CASSQEEGSSYEQYF.

This chain joins TRBV30 and TRBJ2-7; a possible D gene is TRBD1 (6 bases). V was cut by 5 bases and J by 4 bases, with 18 bases left in between. The CDR3 covers 14 residues. CDR1 GTSNPN and CDR2 SVGIG come from the germline V gene (reference sequence). CDR3 coding DNA: TGTGCCTGGTATCGTGTCGGGACAAATTACGAGCAGTACTTC. This gives the protein CAWYRVGTNYEQYF.

The chain carries TRBV10-3 and TRBJ1-2; perhaps TRBD1 as D (5 bases). CDR3 length: 15 amino acids. Germline CDR1 is ENHRY and CDR2 is SYGVKD. Between the trimmed V and J ends, which lost 0 bases and 8 bases, there was a span of 16 bases. The CDR3 nucleotides read TGTGCCATCAGTGAGTCTCCAGGGAACGCCAAAGGCTACACCTTC. Translation: CAISESPGNAKGYTF.

The genes are TRBV5-6 and TRBJ2-3; 8 bases are shared with TRBD2. V trimming: 0 bases; J trimming: 0 bases; junction bases outside the gene matches: 6. The CDR3 spans 17 residues. CDR1 is SGHDT and CDR2 is YYEEEE in the germline V gene. CDR3 residues: CASSLGSGIISTDTQYF. The DNA of the CDR3 is TGTGCCAGCAGCTTGGGTAGCGGGATCATAAGCACAGATACGCAGTATTTT.

This sequence joins TRBV7-8 and TRBJ2-5; the match to TRBD2 covers 9 bases. V trimming: 0 bases; J trimming: 3 bases; junction bases outside the gene matches: 8. This CDR3 region has 17 residues. Germline CDR1 and CDR2: SGHVS and FQNEAQ. CDR3 amino acids: CASSLAIWIAGEETQYF. CDR3 DNA sequence: TGTGCCAGCAGCTTAGCGATCTGGATAGCGGGAGAAGAGACCCAGTACTTC.

This rearrangement joins TRBV30 to TRBJ1-2; D unresolved. Germline V lookup: CDR1 GTSNPN, CDR2 SVGIG (reference sequence). The V end lost 5 bases, the J end lost 8 bases, and 12 bases lay between the germline ends. There are 11 residues in the CDR3. CDR3 sequence: CAWARTGGYTF. CDR3 coding DNA: TGTGCCTGGGCCAGGACGGGGGGCTACACCTTC.

V gene TRBV7-6 combines with J gene TRBJ2-5; 9 bases map to TRBD1. V gave up 4 bases and J gave up 4 bases; unmatched junction bases: 10. The CDR3 has 16 amino acids. Germline-derived CDR1 and CDR2 are SGHVS and FNYEAQ. This CDR3 is CASSWGKGQGRETQYF. DNA for the CDR3: TGTGCCAGCAGCTGGGGAAAAGGACAGGGGCGAGAGACCCAGTACTTC.

The chain recombines TRBV7-2 with TRBJ1-2; 9 nucleotides align to TRBD1. The CDR3 is 14 amino acids. The trim removed 5 bases at V and 4 bases at J, leaving 5 bases unmatched. The germline V gene has CDR1 SGHTA and CDR2 FQGNSA. The CDR3 here is CASSHWDRAYGYTF. Here the CDR3 DNA reads TGTGCCAGCAGCCACTGGGACAGGGCCTATGGCTACACCTTC.

V gene TRBV6-6 combines with J gene TRBJ2-7, with D maybe TRBD2 (5 bases). The CDR3 runs to 13 residues. The V and J ends lost 10 bases and 5 bases respectively, with 18 bases between them. Germline CDR1 MNHNY, CDR2 SVGAGI (reference sequence). CDR3 sequence (DNA): TGTGCCATCTCGAGGAGGCCCCGGGACGAGCAGTACTTC. Residues: CAISRRPRDEQYF.

This clone has only a few counts. This chain connects TRBV19 to TRBJ2-1; TRBD1 matches 8 bases. This CDR3 region has 15 residues. CDR1 is LNHDA, CDR2 SQIVND, per germline (reference sequence). The junction had 3 bases not matched to a gene; V was cut back by 3 bases and J by 2 bases. The CDR3 loop reads CASSMTGDAYNEQFF. The CDR3 nucleotides read TGTGCCAGTAGTATGACAGGGGACGCCTACAATGAGCAGTTCTTC.

The rearrangement joins TRBV5-5 to TRBJ1-1; TRBD1 might be the D (5 bases). Trimming left V 0 bases short and J 2 bases short, with 11 bases between. Germline CDR1 and CDR2: SGHKS and YYEKEE (reference sequence). CDR3 length: 15 residues. As DNA, the CDR3 is TGTGCCAGCAGCTTGGACCGGACATTTAACACTGAAGCTTTCTTT. It is translated as CASSLDRTFNTEAFF. The entire variable domain, with the rest obtained from reference TRBV5-5 and TRBJ1-1, is as follows: DAGVTQSPTHLIKTRGQQVTLRCSPISGHKSVSWYQQVLGQGPQFIFQYYEKEERGRGNFPDRFSARQFPNYSSELNVNALLLGDSALYLCASSLDRTFNTEAFFGQGTRLTVV.

V and J are TRBV29-1 and TRBJ2-7; 7 bases fit TRBD1. There are 13 residues in the CDR3. Germline values: CDR1 SQVTM, CDR2 ANQGSEA. V was clipped by 1 base and J by 4 bases; unmatched bases: 4. The CDR3 sequence: CSVEVSRGYEQYF. CDR3 nucleotide sequence: TGCAGCGTTGAAGTATCCAGGGGGTACGAGCAGTACTTC.

V is TRBV5-1 and J is TRBJ2-3; 8 positions match TRBD1. The CDR3 spans 14 residues. Germline V gene sequence: CDR1 SGHRS, CDR2 YFSETQ. Trimming cost V 4 bases and J 3 bases; bases outside gene matches: 4. For the CDR3, the DNA is TGCGCCAGCAGCATCGGACAGGGTACAGATACGCAGTATTTT. Translating it yields CASSIGQGTDTQYF. The whole variable domain, remainder taken from reference TRBV5-1 and TRBJ2-3, is KAGVTQTPRYLIKTRGQQVTLSCSPISGHRSVSWYQQTPGQGLQFLFEYFSETQRNKGNFPGRFSGRQFSNSRSEMNVSTLELGDSALYLCASSIGQGTDTQYFGPGTRLTVL.

The chain recombines TRBV9 with TRBJ1-3; D might be TRBD1 (5 bases). CDR3 length: 15 residues. Trimming took off 0 bases at V and 0 bases at J, with 7 bases between the two ends. In germline, CDR1 is SGDLS, CDR2 YYNGEE. The DNA for the CDR3 is TGTGCCAGCAGCGTAGAGGGGAACTCTGGAAACACCATATATTTT. It is translated as CASSVEGNSGNTIYF.

The V and J genes are TRBV19 and TRBJ2-1; D gene uncertain. The CDR3 loop spans 13 amino acids. V dropped 7 bases and J dropped 0 bases, with 7 bases sitting between them. Germline CDR1 LNHDA, CDR2 SQIVND (reference sequence). CDR3 DNA: TGTGCCAGTACGGCTAGCTCCTACAATGAGCAGTTCTTC. It specifies CASTASSYNEQFF.

V and J are TRBV5-6 and TRBJ2-7; 9 bases match TRBD1. After removal of 4 bases from V and 5 bases from J, the junction contained 7 bases not matched to a gene. Germline loops: CDR1 SGHDT, CDR2 YYEEEE. CDR3 length: 14 residues. The CDR3 region is CASSRTGVKNEQYF. DNA for the CDR3: TGTGCCAGCAGCCGGACAGGGGTTAAGAACGAGCAGTACTTC.

The V gene is TRBV10-3, the J gene TRBJ2-5, with TRBD2 as a possible D gene (5 bases). This CDR3 has 14 amino acids. Trimming stripped 4 bases from V and 5 bases from J, with 14 bases between. In germline, CDR1 is ENHRY, CDR2 SYGVKD. The CDR3 DNA follows: TGTGCCATCAGTGTTCGAGGGAGTGGGGAGACCCAGTACTTC. This codes for CAISVRGSGETQYF.